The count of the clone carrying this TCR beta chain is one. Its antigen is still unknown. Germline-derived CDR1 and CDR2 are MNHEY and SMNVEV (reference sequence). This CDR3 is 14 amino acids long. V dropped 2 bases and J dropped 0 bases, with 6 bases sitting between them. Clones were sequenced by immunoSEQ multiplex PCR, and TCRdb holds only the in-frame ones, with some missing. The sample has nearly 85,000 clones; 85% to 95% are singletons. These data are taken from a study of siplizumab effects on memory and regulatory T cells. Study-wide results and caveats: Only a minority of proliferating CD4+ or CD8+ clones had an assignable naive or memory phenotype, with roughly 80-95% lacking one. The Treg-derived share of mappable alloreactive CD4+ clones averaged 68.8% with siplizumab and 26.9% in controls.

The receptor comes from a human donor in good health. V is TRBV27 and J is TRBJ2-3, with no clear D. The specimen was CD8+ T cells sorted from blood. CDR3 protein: CASSLGASTDTQYF. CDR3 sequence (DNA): TGTGCCAGCAGTTTAGGTGCTAGCACAGATACGCAGTATTTT.